The entry below gives a single T cell receptor (beta chain) sequence along with its context. Its antigen remains unknown. Trimming took off 2 bases at V and 7 bases at J, with 15 bases between the two ends. The CDR3 has 15 amino acids. A primer matching the constant region was used to make TCR beta cDNA from about 500 ng of total RNA. Three-round nested multiplex PCR performed with slightly modified ARM-PCR produced the TCR beta libraries. The opening two PCR rounds, around 9 cycles each, paired TRBV1-TRBV30 forward primers with a C-beta reverse primer. TCRdb processed the multiplex PCR reads anew with MiXCR; each CDR3 protein has one entry. The data contain some 180,000 distinct CDR3 sequences, 50% to 75% of them singletons. It was unsorted whole blood that yielded blood RNA, and germline DNA was also extracted. The sample originates from a study of tumor-infiltrating lymphocytes in primary liver carcinoma. As for the study in general: Patients were men and women aged 30 to 69 years. In every tissue type, samples returned a similar yield of roughly 3.5 to 8 million productive TCRbeta reads. Study observations and caveats: Tumor region pairs outstripped tumor-adjacent and tumor-blood pairs in overlap. Relative to blood, tumors carried a significantly larger fraction of the repertoire in their top 250 clones (p = 0.039).

The sample taken for sequencing was peripheral blood. This clonotype was sampled from a man in his forties with primary liver carcinoma and hepatitis B virus infection. The chain joins TRBV12-3 or TRBV12-4 to TRBJ2-1, with D perhaps matching TRBD2 (5 bases). The CDR3 sequence: CASSLRTRGSNEQFF. For the CDR3, the DNA is TGTGCCAGCAGTTTAAGAACTAGAGGGAGTAATGAGCAGTTCTTC.